These 3 T cell receptor beta chains were all obtained from the same sample, sequenced in a study of T cells in tuberculosis. Described time point: new active TB diagnosis, blood taken before or within 7 days of starting treatment. The table came from immunoSEQ multiplex PCR; TCRdb's copy has only in-frame clones and leaves some out. The repertoire holds tens of thousands of clones, with roughly 90% as singletons. The sample in question was PBMCs, obtained at tuberculosis diagnosis. The receptors shown here come from an adult with tuberculosis.

This clone was observed a handful of times. V is TRBV30 and J is TRBJ1-1, with D hard to call. The V gene lost 1 base and the J gene lost 3 bases, with 12 bases spanning the gap. The CDR3 runs 14 residues. The germline V gene encodes CDR1 GTSNPN and CDR2 SVGIG (reference sequence). Here the CDR3 DNA reads TGTGCCTGGAGTGGGTCGGGAGTGGACACTGAAGCTTTCTTT. Translated: CAWSGSGVDTEAFF.

This clone was counted once. This chain joins TRBV6-1 and TRBJ2-7, with D possibly TRBD1 on 6 matching bases. Germline-derived CDR1 and CDR2 are MNHNS and SASEGT. V shed 1 base and J shed 0 bases, with 7 bases lying between them. This CDR3 region has 14 residues. The CDR3 sequence is CASSEGDNSYEQYF. The DNA of the CDR3 is TGTGCCAGCAGTGAAGGGGACAACTCCTACGAGCAGTACTTC.

Details on this clone: Other DNA sequences in the sample encode the same CDR3. The chain links TRBV27 to TRBJ1-5, with a weak D call TRBD1 (5 bases). The CDR3 length is 15 residues. V lost 6 bases to trimming and J lost 2 bases, with 14 bases between them. In germline, CDR1 is MNHEY, CDR2 SMNVEV (reference sequence). Here the CDR3 DNA reads TGTGCCAGCAGGGGGACGGGGAGGGGCAATCAGCCCCAGCATTTT. Translated: CASRGTGRGNQPQHF.